This TCR beta chain was obtained from a study of T cells in Graves' hyperthyroidism and ophthalmopathy. Whole-study results and caveats: The majority of expanded thyroid clonotypes above 0.001 also appeared in blood.

Remarks on this clonotype: The target antigen is unknown.

Germline CDR1 reads KGHDR; CDR2 reads SFDVKD. Trimming removed 3 bases from V and 0 bases from J, with 16 bases in between. The CDR3 has 18 amino acids. Amplified TCR beta CDR3 regions derived from RNA transcripts. The HTBI primer set drove a first-round RT-PCR of the TCR CDR3. One entry per CDR3 protein results from TCRdb running MiXCR on the multiplex PCR reads. The data show around 600,000 distinct CDR3 sequences, around 13% seen once. Sample: blood. This sequence was found in a woman between 45 and 65 years old with Graves' ophthalmopathy. J is TRBJ2-2 and V is TRBV24-1, with D perhaps matching TRBD2 (6 bases). The CDR3: CATSDPERTTSNTGELFF. CDR3 DNA sequence: TGTGCCACCAGTGATCCAGAGAGGACTACCTCGAACACCGGGGAGCTGTTTTTT.